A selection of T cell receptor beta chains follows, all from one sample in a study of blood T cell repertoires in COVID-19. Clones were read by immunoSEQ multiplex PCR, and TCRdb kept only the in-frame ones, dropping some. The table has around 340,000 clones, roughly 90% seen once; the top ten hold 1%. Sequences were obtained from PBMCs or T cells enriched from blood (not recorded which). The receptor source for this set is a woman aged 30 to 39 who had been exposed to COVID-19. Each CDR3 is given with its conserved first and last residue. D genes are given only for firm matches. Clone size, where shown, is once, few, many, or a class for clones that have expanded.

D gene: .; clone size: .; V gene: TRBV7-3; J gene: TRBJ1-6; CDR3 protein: CASSLGLGPNSPLHF; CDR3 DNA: TGTGCCAGCAGCTTAGGGCTGGGTCCAAATTCACCCCTCCACTTT
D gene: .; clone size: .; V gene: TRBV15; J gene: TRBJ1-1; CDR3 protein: CATSRKGDTEAFF; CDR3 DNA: TGTGCCACCAGCAGAAAGGGGGACACTGAAGCTTTCTTT
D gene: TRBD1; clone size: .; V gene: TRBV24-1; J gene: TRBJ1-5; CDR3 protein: CATGTGRSGQPQHF; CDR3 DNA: TGTGCCACCGGGACAGGGAGATCAGGCCAGCCCCAGCATTTT
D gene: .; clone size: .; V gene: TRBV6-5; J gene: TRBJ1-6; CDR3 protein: CASSYGALNSPLHF; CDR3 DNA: TGTGCCAGCAGTTACGGGGCACTTAATTCACCCCTCCACTTT
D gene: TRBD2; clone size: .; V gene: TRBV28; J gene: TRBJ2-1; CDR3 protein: CASSLVAGGPGSYNEQFF; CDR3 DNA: TGTGCCAGCAGTTTGGTAGCGGGAGGGCCAGGGTCCTACAATGAGCAGTTCTTC
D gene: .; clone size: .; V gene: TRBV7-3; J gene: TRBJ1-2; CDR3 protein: CASSLNPETNYGYTF; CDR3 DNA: TGTGCCAGCAGCTTAAACCCAGAAACTAACTATGGCTACACCTTC
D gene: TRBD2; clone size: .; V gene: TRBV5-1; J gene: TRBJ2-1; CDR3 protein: CASSSGLAGVHEQFF; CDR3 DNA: TGCGCCAGCAGCTCGGGACTAGCGGGAGTCCATGAGCAGTTCTTC
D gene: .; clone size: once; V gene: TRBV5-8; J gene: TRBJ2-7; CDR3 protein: CASSRGRKLSYEQYF; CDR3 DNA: TGTGCCAGCAGCCGAGGGAGGAAGTTATCCTACGAGCAGTACTTC
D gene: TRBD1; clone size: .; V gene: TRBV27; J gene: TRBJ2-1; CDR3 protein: CASSSVRKDRGLPFEQFF; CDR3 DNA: TGTGCCAGCAGTTCCGTACGGAAGGACAGGGGCCTTCCTTTTGAGCAGTTCTTC
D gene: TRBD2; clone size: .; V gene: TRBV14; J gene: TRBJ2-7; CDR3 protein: CASSQEAGVSYEQYF; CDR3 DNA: TGTGCCAGCAGCCAAGAGGCGGGGGTCTCCTACGAGCAGTACTTC
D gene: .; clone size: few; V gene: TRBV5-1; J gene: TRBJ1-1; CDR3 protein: CASSLGWDSNTEAFF; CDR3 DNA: TGCGCCAGCAGCTTGGGGTGGGACTCGAACACTGAAGCTTTCTTT
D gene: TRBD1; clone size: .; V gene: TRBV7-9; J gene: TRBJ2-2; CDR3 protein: CASSLDRGYTGELFF; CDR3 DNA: TGTGCCAGCAGCCTGGACAGGGGGTATACCGGGGAGCTGTTTTTT
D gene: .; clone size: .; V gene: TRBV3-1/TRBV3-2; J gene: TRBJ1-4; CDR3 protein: CASSQSGTRNEKLFF; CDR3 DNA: TGTGCCAGCAGCCAATCCGGGACAAGGAATGAAAAACTGTTTTTT
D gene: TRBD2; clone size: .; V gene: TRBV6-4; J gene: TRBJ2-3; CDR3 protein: CASSDSAGGSTDTQYF; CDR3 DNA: TGTGCCAGCAGTGACTCGGCGGGAGGTAGCACAGATACGCAGTATTTT
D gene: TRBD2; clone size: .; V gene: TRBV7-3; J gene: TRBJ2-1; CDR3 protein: CASSLSGSSYNEQFF; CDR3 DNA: TGTGCCAGCAGCCTTAGCGGGAGCTCCTACAATGAGCAGTTCTTC
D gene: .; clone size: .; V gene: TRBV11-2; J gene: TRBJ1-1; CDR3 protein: CASSLDPRGTEAFF; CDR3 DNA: TGTGCCAGCAGCTTAGACCCACGGGGGACTGAAGCTTTCTTT
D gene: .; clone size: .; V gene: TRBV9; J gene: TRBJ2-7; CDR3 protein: CASSVGGGQSYEQYF; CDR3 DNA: TGTGCCAGCAGCGTAGGCGGAGGCCAGTCCTACGAGCAGTACTTC
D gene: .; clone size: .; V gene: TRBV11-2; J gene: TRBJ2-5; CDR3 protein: CASSLGIQGRQETQYF; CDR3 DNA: TGTGCCAGCAGCTTGGGGATACAGGGACGGCAAGAGACCCAGTACTTC
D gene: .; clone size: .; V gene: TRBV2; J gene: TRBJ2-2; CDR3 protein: CATQKQGNTGELFF; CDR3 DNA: TGTGCCACCCAAAAACAGGGAAACACCGGGGAGCTGTTTTTT